This T cell receptor beta chain was sequenced during a study of immune characterization of retroperitoneal liposarcoma (dated by TCRdb to about 2019). CDR1 and CDR2 were assigned from the germline V gene as MNHNS and SASEGT. CDR3 length: 12 amino acids, cysteine to phenylalanine. Left in the record is the CDR3 DNA by itself, 36 bases read in frame from the first base. Relative to germline, V is 6 bases shorter and J is 6 bases shorter, with 9 bases between their ends. This clonotype has ten or more counts. The specificity of this receptor is unknown. No base-level quality is on record; no much larger clone is a single base apart. Preparation of the library involved PCR. Sequenced on a NextSeq 500. In TCRdb, the public reads were trimmed at Q25 with fastp and aligned with MiXCR, with productive beta chains retained. When rows share a CDR3 protein, they turn into one entry using the most common DNA and genes. The sample table contains about 18,000 distinct CDR3 sequences; only one count was recorded for under 45% of them. The ten largest clones add up to 7.4% of the sample.

The TCR was taken from a male donor with retroperitoneal liposarcoma. In this chain, TRBV6-1 is recombined with TRBJ2-1; no D gene call is confident. The sample consisted of blood. DNA sequence: TGTGCCAGCAGGGACCCATCCAATGAGCAGTTCTTC. This codes for CASRDPSNEQFF.